These 4 T cell receptor beta chains were all obtained from the same sample, sequenced in a study of CD8+ T cells in alopecia areata. Treatment in this sample: oral pan-JAK inhibitor, 5-10 mg twice daily. RNA was isolated and reverse transcribed to cDNA, the sequencing template. Produced via immunoSEQ multiplex PCR; TCRdb's table is partial and in-frame only. The sample carries a few hundred thousand clones, roughly three fifths recorded once. The sample consisted of CD4+ T cells sorted from blood, taken at week 44, from a patient treated with tofacitinib. These receptor sequences come from a human donor with alopecia areata.

This clone has only a few counts. This chain uses TRBV29-1 with TRBJ1-2, with D hard to call. This CDR3 comprises 11 residues. The germline CDR1 and CDR2 sequences are SQVTM and ANQGSEA. Trimming pared 6 bases from V and 2 bases from J, leaving 7 bases between. The CDR3 DNA follows: TGCAGCGTGAGTGACAACTATGGCTACACCTTC. This codes for CSVSDNYGYTF.

This clone was found a few times. This chain joins TRBV30 and TRBJ1-1, with no clear D. Trimming pared 0 bases from V and 3 bases from J, leaving 8 bases between. The CDR3 consists of 13 residues. The germline CDR1 and CDR2 sequences are GTSNPN and SVGIG (reference sequence). The CDR3 loop reads CAWSVRADTEAFF. The CDR3 bases are TGTGCCTGGAGTGTAAGAGCGGACACTGAAGCTTTCTTT.

V and J are TRBV30 and TRBJ2-1, with a weak D call TRBD2 (7 bases). V lost 7 bases, J lost 9 bases, and 16 bases lay in between. CDR3 length: 12 residues. CDR1 and CDR2 from the germline V gene are GTSNPN and SVGIG (reference sequence). CDR3: CALASGGGEQFF. In nucleotides, the CDR3 is TGTGCCTTAGCCTCGGGGGGCGGTGAGCAGTTCTTC.

This clone has a handful of counts. The rearrangement links TRBV4-2 to TRBJ1-2, with 7 positions matching TRBD1. The germline V gene encodes CDR1 LGHNA and CDR2 YNFKEQ. Germline trimming cut 4 bases from V and 6 bases from J; bases unmatched to any gene: 8. The CDR3 runs to 14 residues. The DNA for the CDR3 is TGTGCCAGCAGCCCTGACAGGGACGCAAATGGCTACACCTTC. Its protein product is CASSPDRDANGYTF.